The entry that follows covers one T cell receptor (beta chain) sequence. As handled by the study authors: Amplified reference gene primers provided the basis for estimating nucleated cell counts. Profiling relied on immunoSEQ multiplex PCR, and the TCRdb table lists in-frame clones only, not all of them. D and trimming come from the DNA, and the V and J calls and clone size come from that table. The repertoire has approximately 240,000 clones, approximately 91% of them found once; the top ten carry 2% to 2.5%. This entry comes from a study of blood T cell repertoires in COVID-19. Study as a whole: There were acute and convalescent COVID-19 samples, and they came from the United States, Italy and Spain. Sample material is recorded as cDNA or gDNA derived from T cells, B-cell-depleted T cells, or PBMCs.

Sequencing was carried out using peripheral blood. This clonotype was sampled from a woman between 35 and 50 years old who had recovered from COVID-19.

The CDR3 region is CASSERDSSNQPQHF. CDR3 nucleotide sequence: TGTGCCAGTAGTGAAAGGGACAGCAGCAATCAGCCCCAGCATTTT. The chain carries TRBV19 and TRBJ1-5; 7 positions agree with TRBD1. Trimming at V came to 5 bases and at J to 1 base, leaving 5 bases not matched to a gene. The CDR3 has 15 amino acids. The germline V gene encodes CDR1 LNHDA and CDR2 SQIVND (reference sequence).